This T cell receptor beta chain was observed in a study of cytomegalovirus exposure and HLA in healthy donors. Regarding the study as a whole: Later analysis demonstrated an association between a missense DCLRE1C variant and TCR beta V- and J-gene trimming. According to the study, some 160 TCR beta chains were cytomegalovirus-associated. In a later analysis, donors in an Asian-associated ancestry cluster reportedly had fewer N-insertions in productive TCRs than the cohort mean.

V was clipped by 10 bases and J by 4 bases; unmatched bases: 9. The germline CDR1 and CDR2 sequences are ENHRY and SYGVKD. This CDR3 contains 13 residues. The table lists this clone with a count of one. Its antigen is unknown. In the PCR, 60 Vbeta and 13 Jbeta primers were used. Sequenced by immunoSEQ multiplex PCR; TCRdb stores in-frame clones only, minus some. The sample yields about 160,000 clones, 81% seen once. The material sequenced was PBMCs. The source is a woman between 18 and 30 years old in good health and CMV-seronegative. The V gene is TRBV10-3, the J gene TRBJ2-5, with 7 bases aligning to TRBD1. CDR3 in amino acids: CATSQGLGETQYF. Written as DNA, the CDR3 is TGTGCCACTTCACAGGGGTTGGGAGAGACCCAGTACTTC.